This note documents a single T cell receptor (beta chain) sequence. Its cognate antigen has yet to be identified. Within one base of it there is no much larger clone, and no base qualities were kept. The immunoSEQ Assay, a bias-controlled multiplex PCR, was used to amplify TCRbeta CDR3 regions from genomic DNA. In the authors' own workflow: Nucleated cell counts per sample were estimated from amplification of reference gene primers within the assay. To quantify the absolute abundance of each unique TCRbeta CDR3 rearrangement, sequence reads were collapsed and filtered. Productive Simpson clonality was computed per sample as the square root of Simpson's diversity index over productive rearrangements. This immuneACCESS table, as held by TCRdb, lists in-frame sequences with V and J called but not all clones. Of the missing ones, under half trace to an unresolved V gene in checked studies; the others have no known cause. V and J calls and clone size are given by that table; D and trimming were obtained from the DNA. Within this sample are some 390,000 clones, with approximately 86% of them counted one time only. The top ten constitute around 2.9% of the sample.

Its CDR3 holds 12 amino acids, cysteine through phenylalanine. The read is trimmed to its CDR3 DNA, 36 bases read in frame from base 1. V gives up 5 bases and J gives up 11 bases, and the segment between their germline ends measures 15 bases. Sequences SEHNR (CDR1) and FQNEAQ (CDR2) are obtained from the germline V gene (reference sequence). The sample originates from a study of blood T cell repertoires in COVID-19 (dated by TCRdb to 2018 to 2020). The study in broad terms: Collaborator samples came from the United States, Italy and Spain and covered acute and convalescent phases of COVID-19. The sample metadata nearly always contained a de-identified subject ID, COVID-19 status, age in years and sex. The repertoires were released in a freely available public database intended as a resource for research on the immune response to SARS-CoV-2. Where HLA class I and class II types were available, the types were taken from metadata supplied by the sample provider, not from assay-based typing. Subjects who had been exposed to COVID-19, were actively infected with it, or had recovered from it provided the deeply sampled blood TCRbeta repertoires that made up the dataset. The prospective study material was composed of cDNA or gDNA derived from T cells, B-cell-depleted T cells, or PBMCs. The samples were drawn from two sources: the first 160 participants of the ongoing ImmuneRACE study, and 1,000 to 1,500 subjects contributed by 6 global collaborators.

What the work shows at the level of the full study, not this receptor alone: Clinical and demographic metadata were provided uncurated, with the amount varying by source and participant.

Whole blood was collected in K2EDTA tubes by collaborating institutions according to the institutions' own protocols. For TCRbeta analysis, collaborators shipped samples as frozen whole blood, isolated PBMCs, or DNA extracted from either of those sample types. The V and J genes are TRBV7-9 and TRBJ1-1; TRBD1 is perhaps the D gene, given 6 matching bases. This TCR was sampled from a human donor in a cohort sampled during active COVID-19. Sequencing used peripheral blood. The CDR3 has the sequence CASSPGAGEAFF. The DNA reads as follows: TGTGCCAGCAGCCCCGGGGCAGGGGAGGCTTTCTTT.